This T cell receptor (beta chain) was observed in a study of blood T cell repertoires in COVID-19. About the research overall: Material from acute and convalescent COVID-19 was sourced from the United States, Italy and Spain.

Some clones are missing from TCRdb's copy, which holds only in-frame ones; the method was immunoSEQ multiplex PCR. The sample yields some 160,000 clones, roughly four fifths seen once. CDR3 length equals 16 residues. The trim removed 4 bases at V and 2 bases at J, leaving 10 bases unmatched. Per germline, CDR1 LNHNV and CDR2 YYDKDF (reference sequence). Sequenced input: peripheral blood. The TCR originated in a human donor in a cohort sampled during active COVID-19. J is TRBJ2-7 and V is TRBV15; 8 bases line up with TRBD2. The CDR3 nucleotides are TGTGCCACCAGCAACTCCTTAGCGGGGAGTCCCTACGAGCAGTACTTC. Translation gives CATSNSLAGSPYEQYF. The complete variable domain, with remaining parts taken from reference TRBV15 and TRBJ2-7, reads DAMVIQNPRYQVTQFGKPVTLSCSQTLNHNVMYWYQQKSSQAPKLLFHYYDKDFNNEADTPDNFQSRRPNTSFCFLDIRSPGLGDTAMYLCATSNSLAGSPYEQYFGPGTRLTVT.